Below, 32 T cell receptor beta chains from the same sample are listed, as sequenced in a study of patients and donors after allogeneic stem cell transplantation. TCRdb processed the RT-PCR reads anew with MiXCR; each CDR3 protein has one entry. Of under 200,000 distinct CDR3 sequences in the sample, roughly 30% were seen once. Sequencing was done on a sample of blood, either unsorted or a sorted T cell fraction (not recorded which). The receptors stem from a human donor who was either an allogeneic HSCT recipient or a stem cell or donor lymphocyte infusion donor (not recorded which). It is not recorded whose cells these are; they may come from a transplant donor.

In this sample, this clonotype turned up a few times. The chain employs TRBV9 and TRBJ2-1; TRBD2 aligns across 7 bases. Germline lookup yields CDR1 SGDLS and CDR2 YYNGEE. The CDR3 is made up of 16 amino acids. V gave up 4 bases and J gave up 1 base; unmatched junction bases: 8. The DNA of the CDR3 is TGTGCCAGCAGCCCTGGGAGGGCCGGATCCTACAATGAGCAGTTCTTC. Translation: CASSPGRAGSYNEQFF. Filled out from reference TRBV9 and TRBJ2-1, the complete variable domain reads DSGVTQTPKHLITATGQRVTLRCSPRSGDLSVYWYQQSLDQGLQFLIQYYNGEERAKGNILERFSAQQFPDLHSELNLSSLELGDSALYFCASSPGRAGSYNEQFFGPGTRLTVL.

This clonotype was recorded a few times. The gene calls are TRBV18 and TRBJ2-7; TRBD1 aligns across 9 bases. CDR3 length equals 14 residues. Germline V gene lookup returns CDR1 KGHSH and CDR2 LQKENI. V was pared by 6 bases and J by 4 bases, with 7 bases of the junction left unmatched. The CDR3 spells CASSPGQGLYEQYF. The CDR3 DNA follows: TGTGCCAGCTCTCCGGGACAGGGATTGTACGAGCAGTACTTC.

This clonotype was detected ten times or more. J is TRBJ1-4 and V is TRBV4-2; D is uncertain. Germline CDR1 reads LGHNA; CDR2 reads YNFKEQ. The CDR3 is 16 residues long. The V end lost 0 bases, the J end lost 8 bases, and 16 bases lay between the germline ends. The CDR3 DNA follows: TGTGCCAGCAGCCAAGATCTTATAAGGGTCCAAGAAAAACTGTTTTTT. It yields the protein CASSQDLIRVQEKLFF.

This chain joins TRBV6-2 or TRBV6-3 and TRBJ2-6; D is possibly TRBD2 (5 bases). Germline V gene lookup returns CDR1 MNHEY and CDR2 SVGEGT. This CDR3 comprises 16 residues. Deletions cut 8 bases from V and 0 bases from J, with 14 bases between. The CDR3 region has the DNA TGTGCCAGCCCCAACGGGGAGAGCTCTGGGGCCAACGTCCTGACTTTC. The encoded protein is CASPNGESSGANVLTF.

The chain joins TRBV7-2 to TRBJ1-5; TRBD1 agrees at 12 bases. Trimming at V came to 4 bases and at J to 1 base, leaving 8 bases not matched to a gene. Germline V gene data show CDR1 as SGHTA and CDR2 as FQGNSA. The CDR3 runs to 18 residues. CDR3 DNA sequence: TGTGCCAGCAGCTCCCGGGACAGGGGGCGTATGAGCAATCAGCCCCAGCATTTT. This gives the protein CASSSRDRGRMSNQPQHF. Full variable domain (rest looked up from reference TRBV7-2 and TRBJ1-5): GAGVSQSPSNKVTEKGKDVELRCDPISGHTALYWYRQSLGQGLEFLIYFQGNSAPDKSGLPSDRFSAERTGGSVSTLTIQRTQQEDSAVYLCASSSRDRGRMSNQPQHFGDGTRLSIL.

The genes are TRBV10-3 and TRBJ1-5; TRBD1 might be the D (5 bases). The CDR3 runs to 15 residues. Per the germline V gene, CDR1 is ENHRY and CDR2 is SYGVKD. V gave up 6 bases and J gave up 2 bases, with 14 bases separating them. The CDR3 is CAISATDIGNQPQHF. For the CDR3, the DNA is TGTGCCATCAGCGCGACAGACATCGGCAATCAGCCCCAGCATTTT.

The table lists this clonotype with many counts. This sequence joins TRBV7-2 and TRBJ2-7; possibly TRBD1 or TRBD2 for D (5 bases each). V was clipped by 5 bases and J by 5 bases, with 19 bases between them. Germline CDR1 is SGHTA and CDR2 is FQGNSA. The CDR3 covers 15 residues. CDR3 DNA: TGTGCCAGCAGCCAAAGTCAGGGAGTAATCGACGAGCAGTACTTC. Its protein product is CASSQSQGVIDEQYF.

This clonotype was found many times. V and J are TRBV6-5 and TRBJ1-3; TRBD1 agrees at 7 bases. The CDR3 is made up of 14 amino acids. Germline-derived CDR1 and CDR2 are MNHEY and SVGAGI. Losses at the gene ends were 6 bases for V and 2 bases for J; bases not matched to a gene: 4. This chain's CDR3 is CASRRQGAGNTIYF. The CDR3 DNA reads as TGTGCCAGCAGGCGCCAGGGGGCTGGAAACACCATATATTTT.

This clonotype was observed at least ten times. The genes are TRBV5-5 and TRBJ1-5; D is undetermined. The V and J ends lost 3 bases and 7 bases respectively, with 17 bases between them. The CDR3 has 15 amino acids. Germline V gene sequence: CDR1 SGHKS, CDR2 YYEKEE (reference sequence). The CDR3 spells CASSSDLIWSQPQHF. CDR3 nucleotide sequence: TGTGCCAGCAGCTCCGACCTAATTTGGTCGCAGCCCCAGCATTTT.

The CDR3 loop reads CASSQTSGLDYEQYF. CDR3 sequence (DNA): TGTGCCAGCAGCCAGACGAGCGGTCTCGACTACGAGCAGTACTTC. The chain joins TRBV9 to TRBJ2-7; weak D call: TRBD2 (5 bases). This CDR3 contains 15 residues. V was pared by 4 bases and J by 3 bases, with 17 bases between. The germline CDR1 and CDR2 sequences are SGDLS and YYNGEE. Looking up the rest from reference TRBV9 and TRBJ2-7 gives the full variable domain: DSGVTQTPKHLITATGQRVTLRCSPRSGDLSVYWYQQSLDQGLQFLIQYYNGEERAKGNILERFSAQQFPDLHSELNLSSLELGDSALYFCASSQTSGLDYEQYFGPGTRLTVT.

J is TRBJ2-1 and V is TRBV7-9; the D is unclear. V shed 4 bases and J shed 7 bases, with 8 bases lying between them. The CDR3 spans 12 residues. Germline lookup yields CDR1 SEHNR and CDR2 FQNEAQ (reference sequence). CDR3 bases: TGTGCCAGCAGCTCCGACTGGAATGAGCAGTTCTTC. Protein: CASSSDWNEQFF. Complete variable domain (other parts from reference TRBV7-9 and TRBJ2-1): DTGVSQNPRHKITKRGQNVTFRCDPISEHNRLYWYRQTLGQGPEFLTYFQNEAQLEKSRLLSDRFSAERPKGSFSTLEIQRTEQGDSAMYLCASSSDWNEQFFGPGTRLTVL.

This clonotype has more than one count but fewer than ten. The rearrangement links TRBV2 to TRBJ2-2; no definite D call. CDR3 length equals 13 residues. CDR1 is SNHLY and CDR2 is FYNNEI in the germline V gene. V dropped 6 bases and J dropped 7 bases, with 12 bases sitting between them. CDR3 sequence: CASRRASGGELFF. The CDR3 bases are TGTGCCAGCAGACGGGCCTCCGGCGGGGAGCTGTTTTTT. Variable domain in full (rest from reference TRBV2 and TRBJ2-2): EPEVTQTPSHQVTQMGQEVILRCVPISNHLYFYWYRQILGQKVEFLVSFYNNEISEKSEIFDDQFSVERPDGSNFTLKIRSTKLEDSAMYFCASRRASGGELFFGEGSRLTVL.

The rearrangement links TRBV11-2 to TRBJ2-1; D remains unclear. The CDR3 has 18 amino acids. V was trimmed by 0 bases and J by 1 base, leaving 16 bases between them. Germline V gene data show CDR1 as SGHAT and CDR2 as FQNNGV. CDR3 DNA: TGTGCCAGCAGCTTAGATGAGTACGGAGTTACATCCTACAATGAGCAGTTCTTC. Its protein is CASSLDEYGVTSYNEQFF.

This clonotype has just a few counts. The rearrangement uses TRBV7-2 and TRBJ1-6, with 10 nucleotides matching TRBD1. Trimming at V came to 5 bases and at J to 7 bases, leaving 8 bases not matched to a gene. The CDR3 runs to 16 residues. Germline CDR1 and CDR2: SGHTA and FQGNSA. In DNA form, the CDR3 reads TGTGCCAGCAGCCTCAACCCGGGACAGGGGAATTCACCCCTCCACTTT. Protein product: CASSLNPGQGNSPLHF.

This clonotype was recorded many times. The rearrangement joins TRBV28 to TRBJ1-4, with D uncertain. This CDR3 spans 15 amino acids. V was cut by 1 base and J by 5 bases, with 11 bases left in between. Germline lookup yields CDR1 MDHEN and CDR2 SYDVKM. CDR3 region: CASSLSDLLNEKLFF. In DNA, the CDR3 is TGTGCCAGCAGTTTATCGGACCTTCTGAATGAAAAACTGTTTTTT.

This clonotype was seen many times. This chain uses TRBV29-1 with TRBJ2-6; tentative D call: TRBD1 (6 bases). CDR1 SQVTM and CDR2 ANQGSEA come from the germline V gene. The CDR3 is 14 amino acids. V was cut by 5 bases and J by 2 bases, with 10 bases left in between. The CDR3 DNA is TGCAGCGTTCGCAGGGGAGCTGGGGCCAACGTCCTGACTTTC. Translating it yields CSVRRGAGANVLTF. The whole variable domain, remainder taken from reference TRBV29-1 and TRBJ2-6, is SAVISQKPSRDICQRGTSLTIQCQVDSQVTMMFWYRQQPGQSLTLIATANQGSEATYESGFVIDKFPISRPNLTFSTLTVSNMSPEDSSIYLCSVRRGAGANVLTFGAGSRLTVL.

This clonotype was seen just once. One end of the junction fails to match germline, which may point to a read error. V is TRBV20-1 and J is TRBJ2-7; perhaps D is TRBD1 or TRBD2 (5 bases each). The length of the CDR3 is 15 residues. Germline CDR1 is DFQATT and CDR2 is SNEGSKA (reference sequence). The CDR3 DNA is TGCAGTGCTAGTCCAAAACGGGACGGTTCCTTCGAGCAGTACTTC. Residues: CSASPKRDGSFEQYF.

The genes are TRBV9 and TRBJ2-2, with D possibly being TRBD1 (6 bases). CDR3 length equals 14 residues. Trimming left V 4 bases short and J 7 bases short, with 14 bases between. Germline values: CDR1 SGDLS, CDR2 YYNGEE. The CDR3 here is CASSWAGDGGELFF. The CDR3 nucleotides are TGTGCCAGCAGCTGGGCAGGGGACGGCGGGGAGCTGTTTTTT.

Worth noting for this clonotype: This may come from a read error, since a much larger clone is one base off. The CDR3 DNA follows: TGTGCCACCAGCAGAGGACAGGGGGTGGGCAATGGGCAGTTCTTC. It codes for CATSRGQGVGNGQFF. This chain connects TRBV15 to TRBJ2-1; 9 positions agree with TRBD1. Germline V gives CDR1 LNHNV, CDR2 YYDKDF (reference sequence). This CDR3 is built from 15 residues.

This clonotype came up a few times. This rearrangement joins TRBV10-3 to TRBJ1-3; 8 nucleotides align to TRBD1. The CDR3 loop spans 14 amino acids. Germline V gives CDR1 ENHRY, CDR2 SYGVKD. Losses at the gene ends were 11 bases for V and 7 bases for J; bases not matched to a gene: 13. CDR3 amino acids: CAVSPTGVRNTIYF. As DNA, the CDR3 is TGTGCCGTCTCCCCGACAGGGGTTAGGAACACCATATATTTT.

This clonotype has a handful of counts. This chain uses TRBV12-3 or TRBV12-4 with TRBJ2-7, with 8 bases identical to TRBD2. The CDR3 totals 14 residues. The trim removed 4 bases at V and 4 bases at J, leaving 6 bases unmatched. The CDR3 here is CASSYSGTPYEQYF. CDR3 in DNA: TGTGCCAGCAGTTATAGCGGGACCCCTTACGAGCAGTACTTC.

The V call is TRBV10-3, the J call TRBJ2-5; tentative D call: TRBD1 (6 bases). The length of the CDR3 is 13 residues. Germline V gene lookup returns CDR1 ENHRY and CDR2 SYGVKD. V was cut by 5 bases and J by 1 base, with 8 bases left in between. CDR3: CAISNRAQETQYF. As DNA, the CDR3 is TGTGCCATCAGTAACAGGGCCCAAGAGACCCAGTACTTC.

The rearrangement links TRBV6-2 or TRBV6-3 to TRBJ2-3, with unresolved D. Germline V gene lookup returns CDR1 MNHEY and CDR2 SVGEGT. The CDR3 is made up of 13 amino acids. The V gene lost 2 bases and the J gene lost 10 bases, with 13 bases spanning the gap. In DNA, the CDR3 is TGTGCCAGCAGTTACGACCCTTCAATATCGCAGTATTTT. As protein: CASSYDPSISQYF.

This clonotype was detected a few times. This chain's CDR3 is CAISRQGPGYTF. The CDR3 DNA follows: TGTGCCATCAGTAGACAGGGGCCTGGCTACACCTTC. The V gene is TRBV10-3, the J gene TRBJ1-2, with 8 nucleotides matching TRBD1. This CDR3 comprises 12 residues. Trimming took 5 bases from V and 7 from J; bases not matched to a gene: 3. Looked up from germline, CDR1 is ENHRY and CDR2 is SYGVKD.

The rearrangement uses TRBV29-1 and TRBJ2-5; 9 bases map to TRBD1. Germline trimming cut 7 bases from V and 4 bases from J; bases unmatched to any gene: 7. Germline CDR1 and CDR2: SQVTM and ANQGSEA. CDR3 length: 13 amino acids. The CDR3 loop is CSANRGQGETQYF. DNA of the CDR3: TGCAGCGCCAACAGGGGACAGGGAGAGACCCAGTACTTC.

This rearrangement joins TRBV6-5 to TRBJ2-7; 8 positions agree with TRBD1. The junction had 8 bases not matched to a gene; V was cut back by 2 bases and J by 2 bases. CDR1 and CDR2 from the germline V gene are MNHEY and SVGAGI. The CDR3 sequence is 16 residues long. The CDR3 loop is CASSYRGTGEPYEQYF. CDR3 nucleotide sequence: TGTGCCAGCAGTTACCGTGGGACAGGCGAACCCTACGAGCAGTACTTC.

The chain employs TRBV20-1 and TRBJ2-2; perhaps TRBD1 as D (6 bases). Germline CDR1 and CDR2: DFQATT and SNEGSKA (reference sequence). This CDR3 contains 13 residues. This CDR3 reads CRARGPNTGELFF. The CDR3 DNA reads as TGCAGGGCCAGGGGACCGAACACCGGGGAGCTGTTTTTT.

The chain employs TRBV12-3 or TRBV12-4 and TRBJ2-1; no clear D. Trimming took 2 bases from V and 9 from J, leaving 8 bases between them. The length of the CDR3 is 12 residues. In DNA, the CDR3 is TGTGCCAGCAGTTTACAGCCTGCTGAGCAGTTCTTC. Its protein is CASSLQPAEQFF.

This chain links TRBV7-6 with TRBJ2-2, with D tentatively TRBD1 (6 bases). V dropped 2 bases and J dropped 1 base, with 11 bases sitting between them. Germline V lookup: CDR1 SGHVS, CDR2 FNYEAQ. The length of the CDR3 is 16 residues. The CDR3 nucleotides read TGTGCCAGCAGCTTACAACCGGGACAGAACACCGGGGAGCTGTTTTTT. Protein: CASSLQPGQNTGELFF.

The chain joins TRBV2 to TRBJ1-6; no definite D call. The CDR3 consists of 13 residues. V was pared by 3 bases and J by 12 bases, with 12 bases between. Per the germline V gene, CDR1 is SNHLY and CDR2 is FYNNEI. This CDR3 reads CASSEREQQPLHF. The CDR3 DNA follows: TGTGCCAGCAGTGAGAGGGAACAACAACCCCTCCACTTT.

This clonotype was seen repeatedly, ten times or more. The rearrangement joins TRBV10-3 to TRBJ1-2; 9 bases are shared with TRBD1. Germline CDR1 is ENHRY and CDR2 is SYGVKD. V dropped 3 bases and J dropped 8; count of bases not matched to a gene: 4. There are 13 residues in the CDR3. The CDR3: CAISDPGTGGYTF. The CDR3 DNA sequence: TGTGCCATCAGTGACCCCGGGACAGGGGGCTACACCTTC.

This clonotype was counted between two and nine times. The genes are TRBV6-2 or TRBV6-3 and TRBJ1-5; D unclear. The CDR3 is 11 amino acids. Germline V lookup: CDR1 MNHEY, CDR2 SVGEGT. V dropped 6 bases and J dropped 9 bases, with 9 bases sitting between them. CDR3 in DNA: TGTGCCAGCAGCCATGTGGGGCCCCAGCATTTT. It specifies CASSHVGPQHF.